This T cell receptor beta chain comes out of a study of blood T cell repertoires in COVID-19. Background on the study: T cells, B-cell-depleted T cells, or PBMCs provided the cDNA or gDNA that served as material.

Authors' methods: Amplification of reference gene primers was used by the study to estimate nucleated cell counts. Sequencing used immunoSEQ multiplex PCR; TCRdb keeps in-frame clones, though not all of them. V and J calls and clone size are given by that table; D and trimming were obtained from the DNA. Of roughly 86,000 clones listed, about four fifths are singletons. The clonotype comes from a man in his sixties with acute or convalescent COVID-19. The specimen was peripheral blood.

The CDR3 protein is CASSRQGGKETQYF. Here the CDR3 DNA reads TGTGCCAGCAGCCGACAGGGTGGAAAGGAGACCCAGTACTTC. This sequence joins TRBV27 and TRBJ2-5; the match to TRBD1 covers 7 bases. CDR1 and CDR2 from the germline V gene are MNHEY and SMNVEV (reference sequence). The ends lost 6 bases at V and 5 bases at J; junction bases unmatched: 9. CDR3 length equals 14 residues.